The 26 T cell receptor beta chains below were found in one sample sequenced in a study of beta chain features in type 1 diabetes. Study-level results: Moderate but significant shortening of TCRB CDR3s was recorded in all four CD4+ subsets from Type 1 diabetes patients.

Every bit of the isolated RNA underwent reverse transcription, so sequencing read expressed TCRB transcripts. Method: immunoSEQ multiplex PCR; TCRdb's copy keeps in-frame clones and lacks some. Of roughly 400,000 clones listed, 8% to 10% are singletons. No cognate antigen is known for these TCRs. Specimen: central memory CD4+ T cells from blood. These TCRs come from a man aged 25 to 40 with type 1 diabetes.

CDR3 bases: TGTGCCAGCAGCCACCGATCTCTCGGGACAGGGGATGAAAAACTGTTTTTT. It yields the protein CASSHRSLGTGDEKLFF. The chain joins TRBV11-2 to TRBJ1-4; 10 bases line up with TRBD1. The V gene end was trimmed by 5 bases and the J gene end by 6 bases; junction bases not matched to a gene: 12. The germline V gene encodes CDR1 SGHAT and CDR2 FQNNGV. The CDR3 contains 17 residues.

J is TRBJ2-7 and V is TRBV27, with 8 bases aligning to TRBD1. The CDR3 spans 15 residues. The germline V gene encodes CDR1 MNHEY and CDR2 SMNVEV (reference sequence). V was pared by 2 bases and J by 0 bases, with 3 bases of the junction left unmatched. Here the CDR3 reads CASSLEGQDSYEQYF. CDR3 in DNA: TGTGCCAGCAGTTTAGAGGGACAGGACTCCTACGAGCAGTACTTC.

This clone was counted many times. The chain recombines TRBV18 with TRBJ2-7, with D perhaps being TRBD1 or TRBD2 (5 bases each). The CDR3 is 16 residues long. Germline lookup yields CDR1 KGHSH and CDR2 LQKENI. V was cut by 4 bases and J by 4 bases, with 20 bases left in between. CDR3 in amino acids: CASSLGSRVMVYEQYF. For the CDR3, the DNA is TGTGCCAGCTCACTTGGGAGCAGGGTAATGGTTTACGAGCAGTACTTC.

With respect to this clone: A far larger clone is off by one base, so a read error is likely. The identical CDR3 is also encoded by other nucleotide sequences in the sample. The rearrangement uses TRBV7-9 and TRBJ1-4; perhaps TRBD1 as D (6 bases). This CDR3 has 16 amino acids. The V gene lost 6 bases and the J gene lost 5 bases, with 19 bases spanning the gap. From germline, CDR1 is SEHNR and CDR2 FQNEAQ (reference sequence). CDR3 sequence reads: CASSLALQGTNEKLFF. Here the CDR3 DNA reads TGTGCCAGCAGTCTCGCTCTACAGGGAACCAATGAAAAACTGTTTTTT.

V usage is TRBV4-2 and J usage is TRBJ2-5; 10 bases are a match to TRBD1. Trimming cost V 4 bases and J 4 bases; bases outside gene matches: 3. This CDR3 is 14 amino acids long. Germline CDR1 LGHNA, CDR2 YNFKEQ. The CDR3 region is CASSLGQGTETQYF. CDR3 nucleotides: TGTGCCAGCAGCCTGGGACAGGGGACAGAGACCCAGTACTTC.

CDR3: CASSSPNTEAFF. CDR3 sequence (DNA): TGTGCCAGCAGCTCGCCGAACACTGAAGCTTTCTTT. This chain uses TRBV5-6 with TRBJ1-1, with unresolved D. Germline CDR1 and CDR2: SGHDT and YYEEEE. The length of the CDR3 is 12 residues. V lost 3 bases and J lost 1, with 4 bases in between.

This clone has more than one count but fewer than ten. This rearrangement joins TRBV12-1 to TRBJ2-4; the D segment call TRBD1 is taken from the table without a DNA check. TRBV12-1 counts as a pseudogene. This CDR3 is 16 amino acids long. The CDR3 reads CASSQDRVLAKNIQYF. The CDR3 bases are TGTGCCAGCAGCCAGGACAGGGTTTTAGCCAAAAACATTCAGTACTTC.

There are a few counts of this clone. The V call is TRBV30, the J call TRBJ2-2; TRBD1 aligns across 12 bases. CDR1 is GTSNPN and CDR2 is SVGIG in the germline V gene (reference sequence). The CDR3 is 15 amino acids. V lost 2 bases to trimming and J lost 10 bases; unmatched junction nucleotides: 8. The DNA for the CDR3 is TGTGCCTGGAGTCCGGGACAGGGGGCTTTTGAGGAGCTGTTTTTT. Encoded protein: CAWSPGQGAFEELFF.

This clone was recorded a few times. V is TRBV28 and J is TRBJ1-4; maybe TRBD1 (5 bases). CDR1 and CDR2 from the germline V gene are MDHEN and SYDVKM. The ends were cut back, 10 bases at V and 5 bases at J, with 14 bases in the middle. The CDR3 loop spans 13 amino acids. In DNA form, the CDR3 reads TGTGCCATCAGGGCCATTCAGAATGAAAAACTGTTTTTT. This sequence encodes CAIRAIQNEKLFF.

This clone was found a few times. One end of the junction does not line up with germline, which may come from a read error. J is TRBJ1-1 and V is TRBV7-7; the match to TRBD1 covers 7 bases. Germline CDR1 and CDR2: SSHAT and FNYEAQ (reference sequence). CDR3 length equals 15 residues. CDR3 in DNA: TGCGCCAGCAGCCAAGGGGGCAGGCAAGGCCCTGAAGCTTTCTTT. This gives the protein CASSQGGRQGPEAFF.

The chain combines TRBV13 with TRBJ1-1; 7 bases align to TRBD1. The ends lost 0 bases at V and 1 base at J; junction bases unmatched: 2. This CDR3 contains 15 residues. Per germline, CDR1 PRHDT and CDR2 FYEKMQ (reference sequence). The CDR3 here is CASSLGWDRNTEAFF. Written as DNA, the CDR3 is TGTGCCAGCAGCTTAGGCTGGGACAGGAACACTGAAGCTTTCTTT. Full variable domain (remainder filled in from reference TRBV13 and TRBJ1-1): AAGVIQSPRHLIKEKRETATLKCYPIPRHDTVYWYQQGPGQDPQFLISFYEKMQSDKGSIPDRFSAQQFSDYHSELNMSSLELGDSALYFCASSLGWDRNTEAFFGQGTRLTVV.

This clone came up a few times. The gene calls are TRBV18 and TRBJ1-4, with 7 bases that match TRBD1. The germline gives CDR1 KGHSH, CDR2 LQKENI. This CDR3 comprises 16 residues. V lost 4 bases to trimming and J lost 0 bases; unmatched junction nucleotides: 5. The DNA for the CDR3 is TGTGCCAGCTCACTAATCCAGGGGGCAACTAATGAAAAACTGTTTTTT. Protein sequence: CASSLIQGATNEKLFF.

This clone showed up many times. The chain employs TRBV5-1 and TRBJ1-1; possibly TRBD1 for D (5 bases). The CDR3 runs 13 residues. The V and J ends lost 6 bases and 1 base respectively, with 10 bases between them. Germline-derived CDR1 and CDR2 are SGHRS and YFSETQ. The CDR3 DNA follows: TGCGCCAGCATCGACCAGGGGAACACTGAAGCTTTCTTT. Its protein is CASIDQGNTEAFF.

V and J are TRBV5-1 and TRBJ2-3; D possibly corresponds to TRBD2 (5 bases). Trimming removed 5 bases from V and 0 bases from J, with 16 bases in between. Germline V CDR1 and CDR2: SGHRS, YFSETQ. The CDR3 extends over 16 amino acids. In DNA form, the CDR3 reads TGCGCCAGCAGGTCGGCACGGACGGGGAGCACAGATACGCAGTATTTT. Protein sequence: CASRSARTGSTDTQYF. The complete variable domain, with remaining parts taken from reference TRBV5-1 and TRBJ2-3, reads KAGVTQTPRYLIKTRGQQVTLSCSPISGHRSVSWYQQTPGQGLQFLFEYFSETQRNKGNFPGRFSGRQFSNSRSEMNVSTLELGDSALYLCASRSARTGSTDTQYFGPGTRLTVL.

The sample holds a few counts of this clone. The V gene is TRBV29-1, the J gene TRBJ1-6, with 9 bases matching TRBD1. Germline CDR1 is SQVTM and CDR2 is ANQGSEA. The CDR3 is 14 residues long. The junction had 8 bases not matched to a gene; V was cut back by 7 bases and J by 7 bases. DNA of the CDR3: TGCAGCGCCTGGACAGGGGAAAAGAATTCACCCCTCCACTTT. Its protein product is CSAWTGEKNSPLHF.

This clone has just a few counts. The CDR3 loop reads CASSGQVNYGYTF. As DNA, the CDR3 is TGTGCCAGCAGTGGACAGGTTAACTATGGCTACACCTTC. The chain is built from TRBV5-4 and TRBJ1-2; 7 nucleotides align to TRBD1. Germline trimming cut 5 bases from V and 1 base from J; bases unmatched to any gene: 2. The germline V gene has CDR1 SGHNT and CDR2 YYREEE (reference sequence). The CDR3 consists of 13 residues.

This clone was observed a handful of times. This chain links TRBV28 with TRBJ2-7; 16 bases align to TRBD2. The germline CDR1 and CDR2 sequences are MDHEN and SYDVKM. V lost 4 bases to trimming and J lost 2 bases; unmatched junction nucleotides: 5. There are 17 residues in the CDR3. This chain's CDR3 is CASSSGTSGRGAYEQYF. CDR3 coding DNA: TGTGCCAGCAGTTCCGGGACTAGCGGGAGGGGTGCCTACGAGCAGTACTTC.

The table lists this clone with a few counts. The chain uses TRBV7-9 and TRBJ1-2, with D unresolved. Trimming removed 4 bases at V and 2 bases at J, with 14 bases between. The CDR3 extends over 15 amino acids. Germline assignment: CDR1 SEHNR and CDR2 FQNEAQ (reference sequence). CDR3 amino acids: CASSSQRQLNYGYTF. The CDR3 DNA is TGTGCCAGCAGCTCCCAGAGGCAGCTGAACTATGGCTACACCTTC.

This clone has only a few counts. A far larger clone differs by one base, so this is likely a read error. This CDR3 reads CASSSDTNTEAFF. CDR3 bases: TGTGCCAGCAGCTCGGACACGAACACTGAAGCTTTCTTT. The V gene is TRBV11-2, the J gene TRBJ1-1, with D possibly being TRBD1 (5 bases). The CDR3 sequence is 13 residues long. CDR1 and CDR2 from the germline V gene are SGHAT and FQNNGV. V was pared by 4 bases and J by 1 base, with 7 bases between.

As concerns this clone: The same CDR3 can be traced to other DNA sequences in this sample. The chain has TRBV27 and TRBJ1-5; TRBD1 agrees at 7 bases. Germline CDR1 MNHEY, CDR2 SMNVEV (reference sequence). There are 17 residues in the CDR3. Trimming at V came to 1 base and at J to 0 bases, leaving 6 bases not matched to a gene. The CDR3 DNA is TGTGCCAGCAGTTTATACCCCCCAGGGGGTAGCAATCAGCCCCAGCATTTT. Encoded protein: CASSLYPPGGSNQPQHF.

On this clone: A single base separates this from a much larger clone, so it may be a read error. The rearrangement joins TRBV2 to TRBJ2-7; D call uncertain. This CDR3 contains 10 residues. V was pared by 6 bases and J by 1 base, with 1 base between. The germline V gene encodes CDR1 SNHLY and CDR2 FYNNEI. CDR3 sequence: CASRSYEQYF. The CDR3 nucleotides read TGTGCCAGCAGATCCTACGAGCAGTACTTC.

This clone appeared a few times. The chain links TRBV7-6 to TRBJ2-5; D is unresolved. The V end lost 3 bases, the J end lost 2 bases, and 4 bases lay between the germline ends. CDR1 is SGHVS, CDR2 FNYEAQ, per germline. The CDR3 length is 12 residues. The CDR3 here is CASSFRQETQYF. Written as DNA, the CDR3 is TGTGCCAGCAGCTTCAGACAAGAGACCCAGTACTTC. Looking up the rest from reference TRBV7-6 and TRBJ2-5 gives the full variable domain: GAGVSQSPRYKVTKRGQDVALRCDPISGHVSLYWYRQALGQGPEFLTYFNYEAQQDKSGLPNDRFSAERPEGSISTLTIQRTEQRDSAMYRCASSFRQETQYFGPGTRLLVL.

Details on this clone: This may stem from a read error, because a much larger clone lies one nucleotide away. Other DNA sequences in this specimen translate into the identical CDR3. V gene TRBV7-2 combines with J gene TRBJ1-2; 7 positions match TRBD1. Trimming cost V 5 bases and J 3 bases; bases outside gene matches: 3. Germline V lookup: CDR1 SGHTA, CDR2 FQGNSA. The CDR3 runs 13 residues. Here the CDR3 DNA reads TGTGCCAGCAGCCCCGACAGGGACTATGGCTACACCTTC. This gives the protein CASSPDRDYGYTF.

This sequence joins TRBV7-9 and TRBJ2-5, with D possibly being TRBD1 (6 bases). This CDR3 is 13 amino acids long. V lost 7 bases, J lost 1 base, and 10 bases lay in between. Germline-derived CDR1 and CDR2 are SEHNR and FQNEAQ (reference sequence). CDR3 amino acids: CASTTGAQETQYF. In nucleotides, the CDR3 is TGTGCCAGCACGACAGGCGCCCAAGAGACCCAGTACTTC.

This rearrangement joins TRBV27 to TRBJ1-5; possibly TRBD1 for D (6 bases). Germline V gene lookup returns CDR1 MNHEY and CDR2 SMNVEV (reference sequence). CDR3 length equals 14 residues. Trimming pared 8 bases from V and 6 bases from J, leaving 17 bases between. CDR3 DNA: TGTGCCAGCGGAACAGGGTACATTAGTCAGCCCCAGCATTTT. It codes for CASGTGYISQPQHF.

Only a few counts were recorded for this clone. The J gene is TRBJ2-5, the V gene TRBV28; D possibly corresponds to TRBD1 (6 bases). The CDR3 totals 17 residues. V lost 3 bases and J lost 4, with 21 bases in between. Germline V gene lookup returns CDR1 MDHEN and CDR2 SYDVKM. The CDR3 DNA follows: TGTGCCAGCAGTTTTCCCGTCGAGAGAGGCAGGGGAGAGACCCAGTACTTC. Its translation: CASSFPVERGRGETQYF.